The clone carrying this TCR beta chain was detected only a few times. As yet, its antigen is unknown. Each patient went into thyroid surgery without having received any treatment. The entry originates in a study of metastatic and nonmetastatic thyroid tumors. Study details: It was across blood and tumor or nodule tissue from malignant and benign thyroid patients that repertoires were compared.

Germline V gene data show CDR1 as LGHDT and CDR2 as YNNKEL (reference sequence). Trimming pared 2 bases from V and 8 bases from J, leaving 7 bases between. This CDR3 has 12 amino acids. Authors' data handling: The distant-metastasis classifier for papillary thyroid cancer was built from CDR3 differences across clinicopathological groups. TCRdb used MiXCR to call clones anew from the PCR reads. Clone size and V and J calls follow TCRdb, not the original study. Among roughly 32,000 clones listed, approximately 7% were seen once. General study findings and limits: For both blood and tumor, malignant thyroid tumors reportedly showed significantly higher TCR beta diversity than benign nodules did.

The rearrangement joins TRBV3-1 to TRBJ2-1; D not certain. This TCR was sampled from a female donor with papillary thyroid cancer or a benign thyroid nodule (not recorded which). Some clones in this sample may be carry-over from other donors' samples. Sequenced material: blood. CDR3 sequence (DNA): TGTGCCAGCAGCCAACTCCGTTATGAGCAGTTCTTC. The encoded protein is CASSQLRYEQFF.